The sequence of this TCR beta chain was determined in a study of shared clonotypes between healthy human individuals (dated by TCRdb to about 2020). Describing the broader study: The cohort included a few men and a couple of women between 18 and 49 years of age. Per donor, three plates each were used for CD4 naive and CD4 memory, two for CD8 naive, and one for CD8 memory. To estimate repertoire size and how much clonotypes are shared between individuals, the study performed deep sequencing of blood TCR repertoires from about five healthy adults. Libraries were prepared and TCR repertoires were sequenced by different laboratories using diverse techniques, in order to increase sequencing depth and limit assay-specific biases. Between about 0.9 and 8.9 billion PBMCs per donor were obtained by leukapheresis.

CD8 naive samples were CD45RO-negative cells positively selected for CCR7, giving a CD45RA+CCR7+ population that excluded TemRA cells. The donors were healthy, HIV-negative adults with no recently reported acute infections or vaccinations. Only Caucasian adults living in Nashville, Tennessee, USA were represented among the donors. After blood collection by leukapheresis, PBMCs were isolated using Ficoll-Histopaque density gradient centrifugation and then cryopreserved in the vapor phase of liquid nitrogen. Purity and quantity of every magnetically sorted T cell population were checked by analytical flow cytometry. Each sorted fraction had its genomic DNA isolated and then quantified by UV absorbance on a Nanodrop 2000c. The paper as a whole reports these results and caveats: The genetic and exposure-history diversity represented was limited by the small number of donors. Estimated clonotype richness was generally larger for naive than for memory subsets. Based on pairwise subsampling, the degree of clonotype sharing among donors was expected to be affected by sequencing depth. Rarefaction of sorted-subset datasets indicated incomplete sequencing despite the large sequencing depth. Sampling was restricted to blood, and TCR repertoires in tissues likely differ from the TCR repertoires found in blood. Compared with non-shared clonotypes, clonotypes shared by all four sorted-subset donors had higher generation probabilities. About 4.5% of naive CD4, more than 3% of naive CD8, 2% to 2.5% of memory CD4, and about 0.4% of memory CD8 clonotypes were shared across a few donors.

As regards this clone: This clone's antigen is unknown. No much larger clone exists at a distance of one base, and base qualities are not known. The same CDR3 can be traced to other DNA sequences in this sample.

Using the deep immunoSEQ assay, multiplex PCR amplified TCR CDR3 regions from genomic DNA. Extracted genomic DNA from each cell subset was spread evenly across all wells of several immunoSEQ 96-well plates, with each plate serving as a replicate. For sorted subsets, around 0.2 ug of genomic DNA, equivalent to 25,000 to 30,000 T cell genomes, went into each replicate PCR. Purified libraries were quantified with a Qubit 3.0 fluorometer, sized on a Bioanalyzer 2100, and re-quantified with the KAPA Library Quantification kit. A separate single-read 150-cycle Illumina NextSeq 550 flow cell was used to sequence each immunoSEQ 96-well plate. Per the original workflow: The immunoSEQ output contained only junctional sequences without quality scores, so filtering could not match that applied to full-length reads. To assign V/J genes and CDR3, sequences were annotated against IMGT germline references using PyIR, a Python wrapper for IgBLAST v1.9. Reads were filtered out if the reads had weak V/J assignments (E-value above 1e-6), no CDR3, stop codons, out-of-frame junctions, or ambiguous translated residues. V3J clonotypes were defined as sequences sharing an identical inferred V gene, J gene, and CDR3 amino acid sequence. The percentage overlap between two repertoires was calculated by dividing the number of shared unique clonotypes by the size of the smaller repertoire. Repertoire richness was assessed with RTK rarefaction, the Chao1 estimator, and Recon v2.1 estimates of unobserved clonotypes. Generation probabilities were computed with OLGA for all TCRbeta clonotypes obtained by the gDNA method from four donors. Drawn from immuneACCESS, this table holds only the in-frame rearrangements with V and J called that TCRdb kept. Clones are partly lost; checked studies trace under half to an unresolved V gene and leave the rest unexplained. The DNA was the basis for D and trimming; V, J and clone size are from that table. A total of more than 2 million clones appear in this sample, over 85% of them only once. The ten largest account for around 1.1% of the sample.

At the junction V is shortened by 3 bases and J by 5 bases, with 13 bases in between. CDR1 and CDR2 are drawn from the germline V gene: WSHSY, SAAADI. Its CDR3 holds 14 amino acids, cysteine through phenylalanine. Just CDR3 DNA is preserved here, 42 bases in frame from base 1. The sample was naive CD8+ T cells sorted from blood. The sample's cell subset or site label is to be understood as: CD45RA+CCR7+. The sequence was obtained from a man aged 18 to 30 in good health. The chain employs TRBV10-2 and TRBJ2-5; D gene: possibly TRBD1, on 7 matching bases. The nucleotide sequence is given as TGCGCCAGCAGTGAATTGGCAGGGGGGGAGACCCAGTACTTC. Translated, it reads CASSELAGGETQYF.